This T cell receptor beta chain was captured by sequencing in a study of T cell responses to AZD1222 COVID-19 vaccine (dated by TCRdb to the early 2020s). At the level of the whole study: TCR sequencing was performed for about 250 trial participants, of whom about 200 were given two doses of AZD1222 and around 26 were given two doses of MenACWY control vaccine. Trial participants were enrolled by age into 18-55, 56-69 and 70-plus year subgroups, with approximately 160, 26 and 62 TCR-sequenced participants respectively.

The trim is 4 bases for V and 3 bases for J, with a gap of 19 bases between the germline ends. CDR1 and CDR2 (LGHDT, YNNKEL) derive from the germline V gene (reference sequence). Taken from cysteine to phenylalanine, the CDR3 has 18 residues. The DNA shown is the 54-base CDR3, in frame from base 1. With respect to this clone: Its binding antigen is unknown. One base away there is no much larger clone; base qualities are not given.

The CDR3 regions of human TCRbeta chains were subjected to immunosequencing. Per the original workflow: TCRs in the repertoires were compared against a reference library of SARS-CoV-2-specific TCRs that had been generated with the MIRA antigen-specificity platform. Breadth was defined as the fraction of unique TCRs that were SARS-CoV-2-associated. Depth was defined as the fraction of total T cells that were SARS-CoV-2-associated. Using the MIRA data, every spike-specific TCR was mapped to the spike region that the TCR reacted to and assigned to either a CD4 or a CD8 class. Log10-transformed breadth and depth values were compared by one-way ANOVA with Sidak's multiple comparisons tests. TCRdb provides this immuneACCESS table in a form limited to in-frame rearrangements. Some clones are lacking; in checked studies, under half of them reflect an unresolved V gene, and why the rest are absent is not known. Clone size and the V and J calls come from that table; the DNA yielded D and trimming. The sample records some 200,000 clones, roughly nine tenths of which are singletons. The ten largest clonotypes hold more than 1.5% of the sample.

Here is what the overall study found, with its caveats: Epitopes outside the regions mutated in the B.1.351 and B.1.1.7 variants were reportedly recognized by nearly half of the unique spike-specific TCRs. Conclusions about previously exposed vaccinees were limited because only six AZD1222 recipients were SARS-CoV-2 seropositive at baseline. The 56-69-year group was small, and its depth increase did not reach significance, likely because of low power. Because no day 14 peak-response samples were available, the repertoires could be characterized only after the peak T cell response. Spike-specific TCR breadth and depth rose significantly after two AZD1222 doses compared with day 0 and with MenACWY recipients. Vaccine-associated CD4 TCRs spanned the whole spike protein, with dominant responses in regions 160-218 and 743-854. Participants were mostly white British, with more females than males. The authors suggested clonal diversity may have been underestimated.

The time point label for this specimen denotes: about 28 days (+/-7) after the second vaccine dose. AZD1222 recipients with second doses at about 4 weeks or about 12 weeks were pooled, because spike-specific TCR depth and breadth did not differ between schedules. Samples from vaccinated people were obtained from the UK trials COV001 and COV002, which included a single-blind randomized controlled phase 2/3 trial of AZD1222 (ChAdOx1 nCoV-19) in healthy adults. Trial participant PBMC samples were collected at day 0 and day 28 after the second dose for TCRbeta chain sequencing. The chain was built from TRBV3-1 (or the pseudogene TRBV3-2) and TRBJ1-6; a confident D gene designation cannot be given. Sequencing used peripheral blood, obtained 28 days after the second AZD1222 dose. This TCR came from an adult who received the AZD1222 COVID-19 vaccine. The CDR3 reads CASSPRPTPRIYNSPLHF. The DNA sequence is as follows: TGTGCCAGCAGCCCCAGACCGACACCGAGAATCTATAATTCACCCCTCCACTTT.